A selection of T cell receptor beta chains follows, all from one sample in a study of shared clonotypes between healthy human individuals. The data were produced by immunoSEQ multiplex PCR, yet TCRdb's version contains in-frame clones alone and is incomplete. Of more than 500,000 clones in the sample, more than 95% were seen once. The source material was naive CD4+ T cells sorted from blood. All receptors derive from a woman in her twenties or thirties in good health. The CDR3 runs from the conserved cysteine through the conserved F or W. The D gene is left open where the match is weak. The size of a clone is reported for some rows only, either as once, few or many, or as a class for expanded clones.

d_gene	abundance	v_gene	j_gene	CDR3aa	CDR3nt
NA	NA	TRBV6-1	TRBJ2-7	CASSDVPGGSYEQYF	TGTGCCAGCAGTGACGTTCCAGGGGGGTCCTACGAGCAGTACTTC
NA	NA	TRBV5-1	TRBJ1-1	CASSLVRSVNTEAFF	TGCGCCAGCAGCTTGGTCCGGTCCGTGAACACTGAAGCTTTCTTT
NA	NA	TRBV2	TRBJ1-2	CASSAGGNYGYTF	TGTGCCAGCAGCGCGGGCGGTAACTATGGCTACACCTTC
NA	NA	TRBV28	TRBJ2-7	CASSSHSYEQYF	TGTGCCAGCAGTTCACACTCCTACGAGCAGTACTTC
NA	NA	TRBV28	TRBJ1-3	CASSQPSPGTRGNTIYF	TGTGCCAGCTCTCAGCCCAGCCCAGGGACACGTGGAAACACCATATATTTT
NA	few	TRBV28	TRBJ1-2	CASSDGFYGYTF	TGTGCCAGCAGTGACGGCTTCTATGGCTACACCTTC
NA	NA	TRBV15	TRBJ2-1	CATSSRASGGSSYNEQFF	TGTGCCACCAGCAGCCGAGCGAGTGGTGGGAGCTCCTACAATGAGCAGTTCTTC
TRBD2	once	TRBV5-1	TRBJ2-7	CASSLGGVFFEQYF	TGCGCCAGCAGCCTCGGGGGGGTGTTCTTCGAGCAGTACTTC
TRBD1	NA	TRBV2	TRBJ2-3	CASSVGQGPTDTQYF	TGTGCCAGCAGTGTTGGACAGGGTCCCACAGATACGCAGTATTTT
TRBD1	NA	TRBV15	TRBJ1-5	CATDRGPGQPQHF	TGTGCCACCGACAGGGGGCCCGGTCAGCCCCAGCATTTT
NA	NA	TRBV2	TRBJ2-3	CASSTRDTQYF	TGTGCCAGCAGTACGCGAGATACGCAGTATTTT
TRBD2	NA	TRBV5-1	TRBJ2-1	CASSFRLAGDRGNEQFF	TGCGCCAGCAGCTTTAGATTAGCGGGAGACCGTGGCAATGAGCAGTTCTTC
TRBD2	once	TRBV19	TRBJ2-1	CASSHEREFDEQFF	TGTGCCAGTAGTCACGAGCGGGAGTTCGATGAGCAGTTCTTC
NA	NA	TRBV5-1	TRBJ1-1	CASSLTGEGIEAFF	TGCGCCAGCAGCTTGACGGGCGAAGGGATTGAAGCTTTCTTT
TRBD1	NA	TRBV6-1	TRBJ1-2	CASSATGDYGYTF	TGTGCCAGCAGTGCGACAGGGGACTATGGCTACACCTTC
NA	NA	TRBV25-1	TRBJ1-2	CASSEKGYGYTF	TGTGCCAGCAGTGAGAAGGGCTATGGCTACACCTTC
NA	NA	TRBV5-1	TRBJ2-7	CASSVGLLAPNEQYF	TGCGCCAGCAGCGTAGGACTACTCGCCCCTAACGAGCAGTACTTC
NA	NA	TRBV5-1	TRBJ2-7	CASSPAGQLEQYF	TGCGCCAGCAGCCCCGCGGGACAACTAGAGCAGTACTTC
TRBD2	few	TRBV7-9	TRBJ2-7	CASSAGTSGSWKYF	TGTGCCAGCAGCGCGGGGACTAGCGGGAGTTGGAAGTACTTC
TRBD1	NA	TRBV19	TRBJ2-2	CASSIVFNRGNTGELFF	TGTGCCAGTAGTATAGTTTTTAACAGGGGGAACACCGGGGAGCTGTTTTTT
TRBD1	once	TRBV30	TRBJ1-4	CAWSAGGGEKLFF	TGTGCCTGGAGTGCAGGGGGGGGTGAAAAACTGTTTTTT
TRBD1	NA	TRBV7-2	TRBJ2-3	CASSPQGGRVTDTQYF	TGTGCCAGCAGCCCACAGGGGGGACGGGTAACAGATACGCAGTATTTT
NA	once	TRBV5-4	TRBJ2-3	CASSPPGASDTQYF	TGTGCCAGCAGCCCTCCTGGGGCCTCAGATACGCAGTATTTT
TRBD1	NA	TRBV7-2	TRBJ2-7	CASSSTGVHEQYF	TGTGCCAGCAGCTCCACAGGGGTCCACGAGCAGTACTTC
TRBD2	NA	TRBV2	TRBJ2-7	CASSPLAGEGFEQYF	TGTGCCAGCAGCCCACTAGCGGGGGAAGGGTTCGAGCAGTACTTC
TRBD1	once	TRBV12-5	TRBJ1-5	CASGFGTDSNQPQHF	TGTGCTAGTGGCTTCGGGACAGATAGCAATCAGCCCCAGCATTTT
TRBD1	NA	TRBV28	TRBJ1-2	CASSLSSGQGYGGYTF	TGTGCCAGCAGTTTAAGTTCTGGACAGGGTTATGGTGGCTACACCTTC
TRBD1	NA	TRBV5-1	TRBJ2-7	CASSLGTGGTYEQYF	TGCGCCAGCAGCTTGGGTACAGGGGGAACGTACGAGCAGTACTTC